A single T cell receptor beta chain is shown here with its context. The sample comes from a study of blood T cells in healthy people across ages. Primed by a sample-barcoded 5' primer and a J-beta primer mix, a second PCR proceeded for about 7 to 11 cycles. TCRdb re-called the 5' RACE reads through MiXCR, storing one row per CDR3 protein. The sample carries fewer than 800,000 distinct CDR3 sequences, roughly 32% recorded once. Each individual donor underwent a draw of approximately 9.6 milliliters of peripheral blood. V lost 5 bases and J 0 bases, leaving 17 bases between the germline ends. Germline V CDR1 and CDR2: SGHVS, FNYEAQ. The CDR3 length is 16 residues.

The chain has TRBV7-6 and TRBJ2-7, with D perhaps given as TRBD1 or TRBD2 (5 bases each). This receptor was taken from an elderly woman in good health. The sequenced sample was blood. The CDR3 spells CASSPQQRGNSYEQYF. CDR3 DNA sequence: TGTGCCAGCAGCCCTCAGCAACGGGGCAACTCCTACGAGCAGTACTTC.